Presented here are 8 T cell receptor beta chains from one specimen sequenced in a study of blood T cell repertoires in COVID-19. The data were produced by immunoSEQ multiplex PCR, yet TCRdb's version contains in-frame clones alone and is incomplete. The repertoire holds nearly 350,000 clones, with 87% as singletons. The source material was peripheral blood. The receptors derive from a woman aged 50 to 60 with COVID-19, enrolled during active disease.

The V gene is TRBV7-3, the J gene TRBJ2-1, with 8 nucleotides matching TRBD1. The CDR3 covers 15 residues. Germline V lookup: CDR1 SGHTA, CDR2 FQGTGA. Trimming removed 6 bases from V and 8 bases from J; junction bases left unmatched: 12. The DNA for the CDR3 is TGTGCCAGCAGTCAATTTAAGACAGGGGTCGATGAGCAGTTCTTC. This gives the protein CASSQFKTGVDEQFF. The whole variable domain, filled in from reference TRBV7-3 and TRBJ2-1, reads GAGVSQTPSNKVTEKGKYVELRCDPISGHTALYWYRQSLGQGPEFLIYFQGTGAADDSGLPNDRFFAVRPEGSVSTLKIQRTERGDSAVYLCASSQFKTGVDEQFFGPGTRLTVL.

The J gene is TRBJ1-4, the V gene TRBV3-1 (or the pseudogene TRBV3-2), with D perhaps TRBD1 (6 bases). Trimming pared 5 bases from V and 16 bases from J, leaving 14 bases between. This CDR3 has 11 amino acids. Looked up from germline, CDR1 is LGHDT and CDR2 is YNNKEL (reference sequence). CDR3 DNA: TGTGCCAGCAGCTTTCGGGACATTCAGTTTTTT. This codes for CASSFRDIQFF.

This clone was picked up a small number of times. The chain recombines TRBV18 with TRBJ2-1; 7 bases fit TRBD1. Germline V gene sequence: CDR1 KGHSH, CDR2 LQKENI. V trimming: 3 bases; J trimming: 8 bases; junction bases outside the gene matches: 7. The CDR3 is made up of 14 amino acids. Written as DNA, the CDR3 is TGTGCCAGCTCACCGAAGACAGGGTGGGATGAGCAGTTCTTC. It specifies CASSPKTGWDEQFF.

V is TRBV6-1 and J is TRBJ2-6, with 9 bases identical to TRBD1. The length of the CDR3 is 18 residues. CDR1 and CDR2 (germline): MNHNS, SASEGT. J was trimmed by 0 bases and V by 3 bases; bases with no gene match: 6. CDR3 nucleotides: TGTGCCAGCAGTGACGGGACAGGGTTCTACTCTGGGGCCAACGTCCTGACTTTC. It is translated as CASSDGTGFYSGANVLTF.

The V and J genes are TRBV6-6 and TRBJ2-2, with TRBD1 matching over 11 bases. The CDR3 is 15 amino acids. Germline loops: CDR1 MNHNY, CDR2 SVGAGI (reference sequence). J was trimmed by 6 bases and V by 7 bases; bases with no gene match: 7. The CDR3 reads CASTLRDRGAGELFF. In nucleotides, the CDR3 is TGTGCCAGCACCCTCCGGGACAGGGGGGCCGGGGAGCTGTTTTTT.

The rearrangement joins TRBV29-1 to TRBJ2-5; possible D gene TRBD2, 6 bases. V lost 7 bases, J lost 5 bases, and 17 bases lay in between. The CDR3 contains 13 residues. Per germline, CDR1 SQVTM and CDR2 ANQGSEA. The CDR3 loop reads CSADWGVGETQYF. CDR3 nucleotides: TGCAGCGCCGATTGGGGGGTCGGGGAGACCCAGTACTTC.

V usage is TRBV5-4 and J usage is TRBJ2-7; D may be TRBD2 (5 bases). The CDR3 totals 14 residues. Germline V lookup: CDR1 SGHNT, CDR2 YYREEE (reference sequence). V was clipped by 3 bases and J by 6 bases, with 16 bases between them. This chain's CDR3 is CASSSQVVAGEQYF. The CDR3 DNA is TGTGCCAGCAGCTCGCAGGTCGTGGCGGGCGAGCAGTACTTC.

The chain has TRBV5-8 and TRBJ2-5, with 7 bases matching TRBD1. The germline gives CDR1 SGHTS, CDR2 YDEGEE. J lost 14 bases, V lost 4 bases, and 20 bases had no gene match. The CDR3 runs to 15 residues. The CDR3 reads CASSPRGLGPIAYYF. The CDR3 nucleotides read TGTGCCAGCAGCCCCAGGGGGTTAGGACCAATAGCCTACTACTTC.